A single sample gave rise to the 4 T cell receptor beta chains below, sequenced in a study of blood T cell repertoires in COVID-19. Sequencing used immunoSEQ multiplex PCR; TCRdb keeps in-frame clones, though not all of them. The data contain around 210,000 clones, more than 80% of them seen just once; the ten biggest clones take up roughly 7.6%. Sequenced input: peripheral blood. The receptor source for this set is a woman aged 80 or older with COVID-19, enrolled during active disease.

The chain links TRBV11-3 to TRBJ2-2, with 9 nucleotides matching TRBD1. The CDR3 covers 17 residues. The V and J ends lost 5 bases and 6 bases, in that order; junction bases with no gene match: 13. Germline V CDR1 and CDR2: SGHNT, YENEEA. In nucleotides, the CDR3 is TGTGCCAGCAGCACGCGGGCCGGGACAGGGAAGTCCGGGGAGCTGTTTTTT. Its protein is CASSTRAGTGKSGELFF.

The V call is TRBV9, the J call TRBJ2-7; perhaps TRBD2 as D (5 bases). V lost 4 bases and J 5 bases, leaving 16 bases between the germline ends. CDR1 is SGDLS, CDR2 YYNGEE, per germline. The CDR3 length is 14 residues. CDR3 nucleotides: TGTGCCAGCAGCACGCAAGACTATACCCACGAGCAGTACTTC. It codes for CASSTQDYTHEQYF.

The chain joins TRBV7-9 to TRBJ1-1; D is unclear. The germline gives CDR1 SEHNR, CDR2 FQNEAQ (reference sequence). Trimming removed 0 bases at V and 5 bases at J, with 7 bases between. There are 13 residues in the CDR3. DNA for the CDR3: TGTGCCAGCAGCTTAGCGGAGGGTACTGAAGCTTTCTTT. This encodes CASSLAEGTEAFF.

CDR3 amino acids: CASSQVGGDSPLHF. In DNA, the CDR3 is TGTGCCAGCAGCCAAGTGGGGGGGGATTCACCCCTCCACTTT. This chain connects TRBV3-1 (or the pseudogene TRBV3-2) to TRBJ1-6; possible D gene TRBD1, 5 bases. CDR3 size: 14 residues. Germline values: CDR1 LGHDT, CDR2 YNNKEL (reference sequence). V lost 1 base and J 8 bases, leaving 9 bases between the germline ends.